A selection of T cell receptor beta chains follows, all from one sample in a study of T cell responses to AZD1222 COVID-19 vaccine. Here immunoSEQ multiplex PCR was the method, and the copy in TCRdb shows in-frame clones only, minus some. The sample holds about 110,000 clones, 70% to 90% seen once. Sequenced material: peripheral blood, taken 28 days after the second AZD1222 dose. Receptors originate from an adult who received the AZD1222 COVID-19 vaccine. Each CDR3 is given with its conserved first and last residue. D genes are given only for firm matches. For some rows the clone size is stated as once, few or many, or as a class when expanded; others skip it.

CASSEGLGLGRGYYNEQFF	TGTGCCAGCAGTGAAGGTTTGGGGCTTGGGCGGGGCTACTACAATGAGCAGTTCTTC	few	TRBV6-1	TRBJ2-1	-
CASSLMAGDEQYF	TGTGCCAGCAGCTTAATGGCCGGGGACGAGCAGTACTTC	once	TRBV11-1	TRBJ2-7	-
CASSIDPRAGGYTF	TGTGCCAGTAGTATAGATCCGCGGGCTGGAGGCTACACCTTC	-	TRBV19	TRBJ1-2	-
CASSSQGVREQYF	TGTGCCAGCAGTTCACAGGGGGTCCGCGAGCAGTACTTC	-	TRBV27	TRBJ2-7	TRBD1
CASSSGTVSGNSPLHF	TGTGCCAGCAGTTCCGGAACAGTTTCTGGTAATTCACCCCTCCACTTT	-	TRBV27	TRBJ1-6	-
CATRADSYNSPLHF	TGTGCCACCAGGGCAGACTCCTATAATTCACCCCTCCACTTT	once	TRBV6-4	TRBJ1-6	-
CASSRQKLANYGYTF	TGTGCCAGCAGTCGACAGAAACTAGCTAACTATGGCTACACCTTC	-	TRBV6-5	TRBJ1-2	-
CASQAGGGNQPQHF	TGTGCCAGCCAAGCGGGGGGCGGGAATCAGCCCCAGCATTTT	-	TRBV19	TRBJ1-5	-
CASSLAGPGSPLHF	TGTGCCAGCAGCTTAGCTGGACCCGGTTCACCCCTCCACTTT	-	TRBV7-9	TRBJ1-6	-
CASQGLNNSPLHF	TGTGCCAGCCAGGGTCTGAATAATTCACCCCTCCACTTT	-	TRBV6-5	TRBJ1-6	-
CASSSYATNEKLFF	TGTGCCAGCAGCTCCTACGCAACTAATGAAAAACTGTTTTTT	-	TRBV5-4	TRBJ1-4	-
CASSTGTSQFF	TGTGCCAGTAGCACCGGGACTAGTCAGTTCTTC	-	TRBV19	TRBJ2-1	TRBD2
CASSDRTGDQPQHF	TGTGCCAGCAGTGACAGGACAGGGGATCAGCCCCAGCATTTT	-	TRBV6-1	TRBJ1-5	TRBD1
CASSDRGDTQYF	TGTGCCAGCTCAGACAGGGGAGATACGCAGTATTTT	-	TRBV18	TRBJ2-3	TRBD1
CASSLEFGGELFF	TGTGCCAGCAGCTTAGAGTTCGGAGGGGAGCTGTTTTTT	-	TRBV13	TRBJ2-2	-
CAISDRGGDRAQHF	TGTGCCATCAGTGATCGCGGAGGAGATCGGGCCCAGCATTTT	once	TRBV10-3	TRBJ1-5	-
CASSSTSTWGQPQHF	TGTGCCAGCAGTTCAACATCGACATGGGGTCAGCCCCAGCATTTT	-	TRBV27	TRBJ1-5	-
CASSPGQGDYTF	TGTGCCAGCAGCCCGGGACAGGGAGACTACACCTTC	-	TRBV7-9	TRBJ1-2	TRBD1
CASSLRQGWTEAFF	TGTGCCAGTAGTTTAAGACAGGGATGGACTGAAGCTTTCTTT	-	TRBV19	TRBJ1-1	TRBD1
CASSPGVRGSNQPQHF	TGTGCCAGCTCACCAGGGGTCAGGGGGTCGAATCAGCCCCAGCATTTT	-	TRBV18	TRBJ1-5	TRBD1
CASSPFGDTNTEAFF	TGTGCCAGCTCACCATTCGGGGACACTAACACTGAAGCTTTCTTT	-	TRBV18	TRBJ1-1	-
CAISGGRGHQPQHF	TGTGCCATCAGTGGCGGCAGGGGGCATCAGCCCCAGCATTTT	-	TRBV10-3	TRBJ1-5	TRBD1
CASSPPAEAWETQYF	TGTGCCAGCTCACCACCGGCCGAAGCTTGGGAGACCCAGTACTTC	-	TRBV18	TRBJ2-5	-
CASSEGLAGDNEQFF	TGTGCCAGCAGTGAGGGACTAGCGGGAGACAATGAGCAGTTCTTC	once	TRBV6-4	TRBJ2-1	TRBD2
CATSRAELGSNQPQHF	TGTGCCACCAGCAGAGCCGAACTCGGGAGCAATCAGCCCCAGCATTTT	-	TRBV15	TRBJ1-5	-
CASSLYGDSNQPQHF	TGTGCCAGCAGTTTATATGGGGATAGCAATCAGCCCCAGCATTTT	-	TRBV28	TRBJ1-5	-
CASTVGTGVEGEQFF	TGCGCCAGCACCGTCGGGACAGGGGTCGAAGGTGAGCAGTTCTTC	-	TRBV5-1	TRBJ2-1	TRBD1
CATSSPGASGGGYEQYF	TGTGCCACCAGCAGCCCCGGGGCTAGCGGGGGGGGCTACGAGCAGTACTTC	-	TRBV15	TRBJ2-7	TRBD2
CASTGIMGSSANEKLFF	TGTGCCAGCACCGGCATTATGGGGTCGTCGGCTAATGAAAAACTGTTTTTT	-	TRBV2	TRBJ1-4	-
CASSFGTGTGFSEQYF	TGTGCCAGCAGCTTTGGAACTGGGACAGGGTTCTCCGAGCAGTACTTC	-	TRBV11-1	TRBJ2-7	TRBD1
CASSHGRGNTEAFF	TGTGCCAGCAGCCATGGCAGGGGGAACACTGAAGCTTTCTTT	-	TRBV3-1/TRBV3-2	TRBJ1-1	-
CSVEGRGPLGANVLTF	TGCAGCGTTGAAGGCAGGGGACCCCTAGGGGCCAACGTCCTGACTTTC	-	TRBV29-1	TRBJ2-6	-
CASRLQTYNTGELFF	TGTGCCAGCAGACTCCAGACGTATAACACCGGGGAGCTGTTTTTT	-	TRBV28	TRBJ2-2	-
CASSDWKREGPYEQYF	TGTGCCAGCAGTGATTGGAAGCGGGAGGGTCCCTACGAGCAGTACTTC	-	TRBV2	TRBJ2-7	TRBD2
CASRTGGKTGELFF	TGTGCCAGCAGAACAGGGGGCAAAACCGGGGAGCTGTTTTTT	once	TRBV2	TRBJ2-2	TRBD1
CASSYYVTGGYGYTF	TGTGCCAGCAGTTACTATGTGACAGGGGGATATGGCTACACCTTC	few	TRBV6-5	TRBJ1-2	TRBD1
CASSLGGGRSTDTQYF	TGCGCCAGCAGCTTGGGTGGCGGGAGATCCACAGATACGCAGTATTTT	-	TRBV5-1	TRBJ2-3	TRBD2
CASRTGGLEQYF	TGTGCCAGCAGGACGGGGGGACTCGAGCAGTACTTC	-	TRBV6-5	TRBJ2-7	TRBD2
CASSLGSVNTQYF	TGTGCCAGCAGCCTCGGGTCCGTAAATACGCAGTATTTT	-	TRBV3-1/TRBV3-2	TRBJ2-3	-
CASSGGERANEKLFF	TGTGCCAGCTCAGGGGGGGAGAGGGCTAATGAAAAACTGTTTTTT	-	TRBV28	TRBJ1-4	TRBD1